This T cell receptor (beta chain) stems from a study of shared clonotypes between healthy human individuals (dated by TCRdb to the early 2020s). Regarding the study in general: The cohort included a few men and a couple of women between 18 and 49 years of age. For each donor, CD4 naive and CD4 memory were each given three plates, CD8 naive was given two plates, and CD8 memory was given one plate. Blood TCR repertoires of five healthy adults were deeply sequenced to estimate repertoire size and the extent of clonotype sharing between individuals. To increase sequencing depth and limit assay-specific biases, different laboratories used diverse techniques to prepare libraries and sequence TCR repertoires. Each donor's leukapheresis produced roughly between roughly 0.85 and 9 billion PBMCs. Beyond this particular receptor, the publication reports: Rarefaction of sorted-subset datasets indicated incomplete sequencing despite the large sequencing depth. Sharing across a few donors was observed for about 5% of naive CD4, 3.5% of naive CD8, 2.3% of memory CD4, and about 0.39% of memory CD8 clonotypes. Pairwise subsampling indicated that sequencing depth was expected to affect the degree of clonotype sharing among donors. Naive subsets generally had larger estimated clonotype richness than memory subsets did. Because the study included a small number of donors, the genetic and exposure-history diversity represented was limited. Sampling was restricted to blood, and TCR repertoires in tissue are likely to differ from TCR repertoires in blood. Clonotypes shared by all four sorted-subset donors showed higher generation probabilities than non-shared clonotypes.

The germline V gene sets CDR1 to MNHEY and CDR2 to SVGAGI. The CDR3 starts with the cysteine, ends with the phenylalanine, and has 15 residues. Only the CDR3 portion is preserved as DNA: 45 bases, with reading frame beginning at the first base. V gives up 8 bases and J gives up 8 bases, and the segment between their germline ends measures 24 bases. TCR CDR3 regions were amplified from genomic DNA by multiplex PCR using the deep immunoSEQ assay. Extracted genomic DNA from each cell subset was distributed evenly across all wells of several immunoSEQ 96-well plates, and each plate was treated as a replicate. For sorted subsets, 200 to 250 ng genomic DNA, equal to 30,000 or so T cell genomes, was loaded into each replicate PCR. The purified libraries were quantified using a Qubit 3.0 fluorometer, sized with a Bioanalyzer 2100, and then quantified again using the KAPA Library Quantification kit. Each immunoSEQ 96-well plate was sequenced on its own single-read 150-cycle Illumina NextSeq 550 flow cell. The published analysis was carried out like this. The immunoSEQ output contained only junctional sequences without quality scores, so filtering could not match that applied to full-length reads. Sequences were annotated with PyIR, a Python wrapper for IgBLAST v1.9, using IMGT germline references to assign V/J genes and CDR3. Reads were filtered out if the reads had weak V/J assignments (E-value above 1e-6), no CDR3, stop codons, out-of-frame junctions, or ambiguous translated residues. V3J clonotypes were defined by identical inferred V gene, J gene, and CDR3 amino acid sequence. Percentage overlap between repertoires was computed as shared unique clonotypes divided by the size of the smaller repertoire. Repertoire richness was assessed with RTK rarefaction, the Chao1 estimator, and Recon v2.1 estimates of unobserved clonotypes. For all TCRbeta clonotypes obtained by the gDNA method from four donors, generation probabilities were computed with OLGA. TCRdb provides this immuneACCESS table in a form limited to in-frame rearrangements. Some clones are lacking; in checked studies, under half of them reflect an unresolved V gene, and why the rest are absent is not known. V and J calls and clone size are as listed in that table; D and trimming were resolved from the DNA. The sample table records about 600,000 clones; around 97% of these occur just once. The biggest ten clones account for around 0.057% of the sample.

The donors were healthy, HIV-negative adults with no recently reported acute infections or vaccinations. All donors were Caucasian adults living in Nashville, Tennessee, USA. CD4+ T cells were enriched through magnetic negative selection, after which naive cells were positively selected on CD45RA and the remaining negative fraction served as the memory subset. After blood collection by leukapheresis, PBMCs were isolated using Ficoll-Histopaque density gradient centrifugation and then cryopreserved in the vapor phase of liquid nitrogen. Analytical flow cytometry was used to check the purity and quantity of each magnetically sorted T cell population. Genomic DNA was isolated from every sorted fraction and measured by UV absorbance on a Nanodrop 2000c. Comments on this clone: Its antigen is unknown. The record has no base qualities; no much larger clone is one base away.

Material: naive CD4+ T cells sorted from blood. The cell subset or site label on this specimen signifies: CD45RA+ positively selected. Here the chain combines TRBV6-5 and TRBJ1-2; tentative D gene TRBD1, with 5 bases matching. The sequence derives from a woman in her thirties in good health. This receptor carries the CDR3 CASYLRDGTRDGYTF. The DNA sequence is as follows: TGTGCCAGCTACCTCCGGGACGGTACTCGTGACGGCTACACCTTC.